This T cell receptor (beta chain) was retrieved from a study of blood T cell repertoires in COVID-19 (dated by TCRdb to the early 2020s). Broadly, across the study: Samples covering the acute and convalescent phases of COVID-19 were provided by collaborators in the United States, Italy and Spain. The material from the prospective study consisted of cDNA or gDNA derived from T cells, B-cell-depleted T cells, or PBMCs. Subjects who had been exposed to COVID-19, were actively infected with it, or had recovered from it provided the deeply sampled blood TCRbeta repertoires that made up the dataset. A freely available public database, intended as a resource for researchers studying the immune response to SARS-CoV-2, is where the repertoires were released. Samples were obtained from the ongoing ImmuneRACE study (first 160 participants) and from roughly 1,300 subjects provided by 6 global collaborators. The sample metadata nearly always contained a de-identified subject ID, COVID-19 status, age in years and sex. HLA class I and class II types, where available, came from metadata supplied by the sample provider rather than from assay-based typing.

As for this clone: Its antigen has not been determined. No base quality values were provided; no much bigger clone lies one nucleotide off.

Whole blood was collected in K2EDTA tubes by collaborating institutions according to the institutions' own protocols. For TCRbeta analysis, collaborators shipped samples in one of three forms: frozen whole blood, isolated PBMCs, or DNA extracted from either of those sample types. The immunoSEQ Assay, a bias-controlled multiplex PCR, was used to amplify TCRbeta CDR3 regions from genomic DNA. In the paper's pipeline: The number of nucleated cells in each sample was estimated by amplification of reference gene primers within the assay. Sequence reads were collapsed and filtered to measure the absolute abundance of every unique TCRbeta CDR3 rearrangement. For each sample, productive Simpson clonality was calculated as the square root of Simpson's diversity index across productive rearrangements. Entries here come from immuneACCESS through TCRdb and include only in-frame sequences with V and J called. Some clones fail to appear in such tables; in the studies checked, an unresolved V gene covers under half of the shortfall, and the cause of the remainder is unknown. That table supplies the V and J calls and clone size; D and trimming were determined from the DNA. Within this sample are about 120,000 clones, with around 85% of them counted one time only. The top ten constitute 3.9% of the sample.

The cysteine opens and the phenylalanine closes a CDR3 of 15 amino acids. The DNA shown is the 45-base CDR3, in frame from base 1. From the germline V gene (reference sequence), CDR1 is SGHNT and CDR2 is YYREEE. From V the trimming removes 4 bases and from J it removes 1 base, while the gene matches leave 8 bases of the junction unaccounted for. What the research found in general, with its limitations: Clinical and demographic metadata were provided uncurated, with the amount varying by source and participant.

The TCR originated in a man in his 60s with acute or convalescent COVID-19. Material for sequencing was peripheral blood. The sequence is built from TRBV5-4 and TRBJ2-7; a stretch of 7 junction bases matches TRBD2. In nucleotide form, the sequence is TGTGCCAGCAGCCAACAAGCGGGGCCTTCCTACGAGCAGTACTTC. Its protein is CASSQQAGPSYEQYF.